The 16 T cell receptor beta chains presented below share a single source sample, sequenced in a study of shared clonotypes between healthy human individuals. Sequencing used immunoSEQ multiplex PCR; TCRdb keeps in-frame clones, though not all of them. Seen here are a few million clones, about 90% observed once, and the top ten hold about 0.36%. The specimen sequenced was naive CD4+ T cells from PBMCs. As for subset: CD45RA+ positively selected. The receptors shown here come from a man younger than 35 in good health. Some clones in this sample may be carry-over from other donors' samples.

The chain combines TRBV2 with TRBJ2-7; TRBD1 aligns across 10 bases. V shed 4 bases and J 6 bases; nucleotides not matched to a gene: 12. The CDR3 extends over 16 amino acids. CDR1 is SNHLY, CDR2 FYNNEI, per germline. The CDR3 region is CASSVAPGQGTSEQYF. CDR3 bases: TGTGCCAGCAGTGTCGCACCGGGACAGGGGACCTCCGAGCAGTACTTC.

The DNA for the CDR3 is TGTGCCAGCAGTTTAGGGACAGGGCTGGGCTATGGCTACACCTTC. The encoded protein is CASSLGTGLGYGYTF. The chain couples TRBV28 to TRBJ1-2; TRBD1 matches 9 bases. CDR1 and CDR2 from the germline V gene are MDHEN and SYDVKM. This CDR3 is built from 15 residues. The ends lost 2 bases at V and 4 bases at J; junction bases unmatched: 5.

The CDR3 protein is CASSGTSRSNQPQHF. DNA for the CDR3: TGTGCCAGCAGCGGGACTTCTCGGAGCAATCAGCCCCAGCATTTT. This sequence joins TRBV6-1 and TRBJ1-5; maybe TRBD1 (5 bases). CDR3 length equals 15 residues. V lost 6 bases to trimming and J lost 1 base, with 13 bases between them. Germline CDR1 reads MNHNS; CDR2 reads SASEGT.

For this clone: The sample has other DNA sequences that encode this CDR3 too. The CDR3 reads CASSLGSSYNEQFF. The CDR3 nucleotides are TGTGCCAGCAGTCTCGGAAGCTCCTACAATGAGCAGTTCTTC. The V call is TRBV7-3, the J call TRBJ2-1; D is unresolved. V lost 6 bases and J 0 bases, leaving 9 bases between the germline ends. The CDR3 is 14 amino acids. Germline V CDR1 and CDR2: SGHTA, FQGTGA.

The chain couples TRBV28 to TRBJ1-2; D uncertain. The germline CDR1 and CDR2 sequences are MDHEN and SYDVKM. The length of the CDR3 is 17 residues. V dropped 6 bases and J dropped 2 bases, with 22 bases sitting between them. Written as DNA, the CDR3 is TGTGCCAGCAGCTACTCCTACGGGTCCCACTCAAACTATGGCTACACCTTC. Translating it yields CASSYSYGSHSNYGYTF.

Written as DNA, the CDR3 is TGCGCCAGCAGCCTGGGACAGGGGGGACTCTACGAGCAGTACTTC. It encodes CASSLGQGGLYEQYF. This chain connects TRBV4-3 to TRBJ2-7; 11 nucleotides match TRBD1. V dropped 4 bases and J dropped 3; count of bases not matched to a gene: 5. This CDR3 spans 15 amino acids. Germline lookup yields CDR1 LGHNA and CDR2 YSLEER.

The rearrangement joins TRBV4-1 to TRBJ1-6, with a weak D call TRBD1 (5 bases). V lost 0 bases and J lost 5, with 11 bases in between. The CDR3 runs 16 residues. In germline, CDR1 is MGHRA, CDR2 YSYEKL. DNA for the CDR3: TGCGCCAGCAGCCAAGAACTGGGACGGGATAATTCACCCCTCCACTTT. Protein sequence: CASSQELGRDNSPLHF.

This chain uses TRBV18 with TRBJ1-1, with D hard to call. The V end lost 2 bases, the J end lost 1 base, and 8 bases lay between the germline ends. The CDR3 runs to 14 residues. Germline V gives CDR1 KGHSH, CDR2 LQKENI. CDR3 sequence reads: CASSPKETNTEAFF. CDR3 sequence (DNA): TGTGCCAGCTCACCAAAAGAAACGAACACTGAAGCTTTCTTT.

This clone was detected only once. In DNA form, the CDR3 reads TGTGCCAGCAGCTTACAGGGGGAGACTGAAGCTTTCTTT. Residues: CASSLQGETEAFF. The V call is TRBV11-2, the J call TRBJ1-1, with 7 bases that match TRBD1. Trimming at V came to 2 bases and at J to 5 bases, leaving 2 bases not matched to a gene. Germline assignment: CDR1 SGHAT and CDR2 FQNNGV. CDR3 length: 13 amino acids.

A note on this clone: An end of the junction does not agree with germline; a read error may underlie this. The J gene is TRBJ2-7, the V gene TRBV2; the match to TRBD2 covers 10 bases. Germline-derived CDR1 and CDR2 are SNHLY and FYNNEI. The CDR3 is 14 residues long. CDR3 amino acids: CASSELSRLAGEDF. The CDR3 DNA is TGTGCCAGCAGTGAGCTAAGCCGGCTAGCGGGAGAGGACTTC. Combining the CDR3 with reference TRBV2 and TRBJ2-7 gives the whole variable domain EPEVTQTPSHQVTQMGQEVILRCVPISNHLYFYWYRQILGQKVEFLVSFYNNEISEKSEIFDDQFSVERPDGSNFTLKIRSTKLEDSAMYFCASSELSRLAGEDFGPGTRLTVT.

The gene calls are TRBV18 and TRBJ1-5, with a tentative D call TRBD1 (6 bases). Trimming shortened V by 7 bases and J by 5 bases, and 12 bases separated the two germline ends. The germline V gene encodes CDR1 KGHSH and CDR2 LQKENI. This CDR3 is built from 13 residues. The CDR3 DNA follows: TGTGCCAGCTGCACAGGGAATGATCAGCCCCAGCATTTT. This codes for CASCTGNDQPQHF.

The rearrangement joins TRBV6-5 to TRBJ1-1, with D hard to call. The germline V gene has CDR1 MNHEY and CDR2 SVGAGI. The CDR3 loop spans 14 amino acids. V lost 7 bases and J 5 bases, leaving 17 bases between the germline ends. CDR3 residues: CASNQLTQETEAFF. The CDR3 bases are TGTGCCAGCAACCAACTGACCCAGGAGACTGAAGCTTTCTTT.

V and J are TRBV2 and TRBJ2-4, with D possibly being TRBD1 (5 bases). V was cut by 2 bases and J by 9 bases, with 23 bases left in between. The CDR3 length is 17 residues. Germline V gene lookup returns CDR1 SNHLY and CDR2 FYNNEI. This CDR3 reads CASSELGVGTRKSIQYF. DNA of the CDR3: TGTGCCAGCAGTGAATTAGGGGTGGGCACCCGTAAATCCATTCAGTACTTC.

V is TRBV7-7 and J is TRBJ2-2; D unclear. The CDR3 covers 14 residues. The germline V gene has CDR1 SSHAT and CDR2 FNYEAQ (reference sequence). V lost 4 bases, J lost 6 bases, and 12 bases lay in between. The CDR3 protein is CASSSSTYPGELFF. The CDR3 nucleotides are TGTGCCAGCAGCTCCTCGACCTACCCCGGGGAGCTGTTTTTT.

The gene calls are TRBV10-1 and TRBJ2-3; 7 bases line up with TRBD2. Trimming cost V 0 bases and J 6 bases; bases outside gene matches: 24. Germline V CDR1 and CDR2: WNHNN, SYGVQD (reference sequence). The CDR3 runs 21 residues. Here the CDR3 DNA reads TGCGCCAGCAGTGAGTCGTTTATGTCCCCATCTGGGGGGGACCCCTCGGATACGCAGTATTTT. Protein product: CASSESFMSPSGGDPSDTQYF.

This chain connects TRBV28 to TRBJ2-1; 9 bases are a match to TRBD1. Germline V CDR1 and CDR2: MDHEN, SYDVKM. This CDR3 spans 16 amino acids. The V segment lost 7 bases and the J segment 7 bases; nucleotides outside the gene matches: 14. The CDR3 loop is CASNIQGAGPTNEQFF. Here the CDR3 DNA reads TGTGCCAGCAACATACAGGGGGCGGGTCCTACTAATGAGCAGTTCTTC.